This T cell receptor beta chain stems from a study of cytomegalovirus exposure and HLA in healthy donors. Study as a whole: The roughly 670 first-cohort repertoires shared a platform with the roughly 130 validation repertoires, as reported in a later analysis. Study-level findings and limits: Some TCR beta chains (more than 150 of them) were listed as cytomegalovirus-associated.

The CDR3 totals 12 residues. The germline V and J ends were trimmed by 4 bases and 3 bases, with 8 bases remaining between them. Per the germline V gene, CDR1 is SGHDT and CDR2 is YYEEEE. The assay was immunoSEQ multiplex PCR, and TCRdb's table has in-frame clones only and misses some. The sample lists over 120,000 clones; around 93% were seen once. This clone was seen only once. Its antigen remains unknown. Separate from the approximately 600-subject first cohort was the roughly 120-subject validation cohort, to which the donors belonged. J is TRBJ2-7 and V is TRBV5-6; no clear D. This sequence originates from a man aged 18 to 30 in good health and CMV-seropositive. Sequencing input: PBMCs. The CDR3 spells CASSRQDYEQYF. The CDR3 nucleotides are TGTGCCAGCAGCAGGCAGGACTACGAGCAGTACTTC.